A selection of T cell receptor beta chains follows, all from one sample in a study of shared clonotypes between healthy human individuals. TCRdb keeps only in-frame clones here, not all; method: immunoSEQ multiplex PCR. The sample shows hundreds of thousands of clones, 73% of them seen only once. Sequencing was performed on memory CD4+ T cells sorted from blood. These receptors were collected from a man aged 25 to 40 in good health. Each CDR3 is given with its conserved first and last residue. Not every row has a clone size; where given, it reads once, few, many or a size class.

V gene	clone size	J gene	CDR3 protein
TRBV4-3	.	TRBJ2-3	CASSQEPGTPKDTQYF
TRBV29-1	few	TRBJ2-1	CSVESGEEQFF
TRBV14	.	TRBJ2-3	CASSLLGPSTDTQYF
TRBV14	.	TRBJ2-1	CASSPNRDSPGHEQFF
TRBV6-1	.	TRBJ2-7	CASNTGTDYYEQYF
TRBV29-1	.	TRBJ2-5	CSVRWRDHPGGSRWSETQYF
TRBV19	.	TRBJ1-5	CASTSHQGQPQHF
TRBV2	few	TRBJ2-7	CASSERISYEQYF
TRBV6-1	.	TRBJ1-6	CASSEGIYNSPLHF
TRBV5-1	once	TRBJ2-3	CASSPRLDSDTQYF
TRBV11-3	.	TRBJ2-3	CASSLNRYTDTQYF
TRBV27	.	TRBJ1-1	CASSPLGQRYLEAFF
TRBV28	few	TRBJ2-3	CASSLWPDTQYF
TRBV9	many	TRBJ2-5	CASSVALLRDQETQYF
TRBV4-2	.	TRBJ2-7	CASSQDWITADEQYF
TRBV10-3	.	TRBJ1-3	CAISESGPPRPSGNTIYF
TRBV7-2	.	TRBJ2-1	CASSLAGTRGNNEQFF
TRBV2	.	TRBJ2-7	CASSGGVGYEQYF
TRBV5-8	.	TRBJ1-1	CASSPRGSRSNTEAFF
TRBV10-1	.	TRBJ1-6	CASSAAGEGSPLHF
TRBV2	once	TRBJ2-5	CASSASWHLGTQYF
TRBV6-5	.	TRBJ2-5	CASTSGTDQETQYF